The 21 T cell receptor beta chains below were found in one sample sequenced in a study of blood T cell repertoires in COVID-19 (dated by TCRdb to about 2020). The receptor library was made with the immunoSEQ multiplex PCR assay. This immuneACCESS table, as held by TCRdb, lists in-frame sequences with V and J called but not all clones. Of the missing ones, under half trace to an unresolved V gene in checked studies; the others have no known cause. Recorded for this sample are about 57,000 clones; around 90% of them occurred a single time. The top ten clonotypes cover 20% to 25% of the sample. The sample taken for sequencing was peripheral blood. The receptors stem from a woman older than 75 with COVID-19, enrolled during active disease.

The chain links TRBV12-5 to TRBJ1-4; the match to TRBD1 covers 7 bases. Trimming at V came to 6 bases and at J to 5 bases, leaving 6 bases not matched to a gene. The CDR3 runs to 14 residues. Germline loops: CDR1 LGHNT, CDR2 FRNRAP. The CDR3 DNA reads TGTGCTAGTGGCCGGGACAGTATCAATGAAAAACTGTTTTTT. It yields the protein CASGRDSINEKLFF.

This chain joins TRBV5-5 and TRBJ2-2, with D possibly TRBD1 on 6 matching bases. Trimming shortened V by 2 bases and J by 1 base, and 9 bases separated the two germline ends. Germline-derived CDR1 and CDR2 are SGHKS and YYEKEE (reference sequence). CDR3 length: 15 amino acids. The CDR3 is CASSFGTLNTGELFF. The CDR3 DNA follows: TGTGCCAGCAGCTTCGGGACATTGAACACCGGGGAGCTGTTTTTT.

This chain joins TRBV5-1 and TRBJ1-5, with a tentative D call TRBD1 (6 bases). The germline V and J ends were trimmed by 0 bases and 6 bases, with 13 bases remaining between them. The CDR3 is 15 residues long. The germline V gene encodes CDR1 SGHRS and CDR2 YFSETQ. The CDR3 region is CASSLEGGMGQPQHF. The CDR3, as DNA: TGCGCCAGCAGCTTGGAAGGGGGAATGGGTCAGCCCCAGCATTTT.

The J gene is TRBJ1-2, the V gene TRBV18, with TRBD1 as a possible D gene (5 bases). Germline V gives CDR1 KGHSH, CDR2 LQKENI. V was shortened by 6 bases and J by 6 bases, with 20 bases between the two germline ends. The CDR3 is 15 amino acids. The CDR3 is CASSLNRGYSDGYTF. In nucleotides, the CDR3 is TGTGCCAGCTCCCTAAATCGGGGGTATTCTGATGGCTACACCTTC.

The CDR3 loop is CSAKGVTEAFF. Written as DNA, the CDR3 is TGCAGTGCTAAGGGGGTGACTGAAGCTTTCTTT. The V call is TRBV20-1, the J call TRBJ1-1; D is perhaps TRBD1 (6 bases). The CDR3 contains 11 residues. Looked up from germline, CDR1 is DFQATT and CDR2 is SNEGSKA (reference sequence). Trimming pared 4 bases from V and 5 bases from J, leaving 8 bases between.

The chain recombines TRBV19 with TRBJ2-5, with D perhaps matching TRBD1 (6 bases). The CDR3 runs 13 residues. V lost 8 bases and J 4 bases, leaving 14 bases between the germline ends. Germline V CDR1 and CDR2: LNHDA, SQIVND (reference sequence). DNA for the CDR3: TGTGCCAGTCACAGGGCCCGGGGAGAGACCCAGTACTTC. Translating gives CASHRARGETQYF.

This chain joins TRBV10-2 and TRBJ2-2; 9 positions match TRBD2. From germline, CDR1 is WSHSY and CDR2 SAAADI. After removal of 0 bases from V and 1 base from J, the junction contained 12 bases not matched to a gene. This CDR3 spans 20 amino acids. The CDR3: CASSESMRSSGRLNTGELFF. The DNA for the CDR3 is TGCGCCAGCAGTGAGTCTATGAGATCCAGCGGGAGGTTGAACACCGGGGAGCTGTTTTTT.

J is TRBJ1-2 and V is TRBV19; 8 positions agree with TRBD1. V shed 6 bases, J shed 5 bases, and the junction held 8 bases outside the gene matches. From germline, CDR1 is LNHDA and CDR2 SQIVND (reference sequence). This CDR3 is built from 14 residues. The CDR3: CASRVQGARYGYTF. CDR3 sequence (DNA): TGTGCCAGTAGGGTCCAGGGGGCGCGATATGGCTACACCTTC.

The chain employs TRBV7-8 and TRBJ1-2, with D possibly being TRBD1 (5 bases). The V and J ends lost 1 base and 8 bases respectively, with 14 bases between them. Germline CDR1 SGHVS, CDR2 FQNEAQ. The CDR3 totals 14 residues. The DNA for the CDR3 is TGTGCCAGCAGCTTAGTGGGGCAGAACTCCGGCTACACCTTC. Its translation: CASSLVGQNSGYTF.

V usage is TRBV19 and J usage is TRBJ1-4; TRBD1 is a possible D gene (5 bases). V lost 6 bases to trimming and J lost 4 bases, with 12 bases between them. The CDR3 runs 14 residues. CDR1 is LNHDA and CDR2 is SQIVND in the germline V gene (reference sequence). The CDR3 region is CASRRPGNNEKLFF. The CDR3 DNA follows: TGTGCCAGTAGGAGACCAGGGAATAATGAAAAACTGTTTTTT.

V usage is TRBV3-1 (or the pseudogene TRBV3-2) and J usage is TRBJ2-6; D remains unclear. CDR1 LGHDT and CDR2 YNNKEL come from the germline V gene (reference sequence). CDR3 length equals 15 residues. V was cut by 4 bases and J by 0 bases, with 7 bases left in between. CDR3 residues: CASSPDISGANVLTF. The CDR3 DNA sequence: TGTGCCAGCAGCCCCGACATCTCTGGGGCCAACGTCCTGACTTTC.

The V call is TRBV19, the J call TRBJ1-4, with D unclear. In germline, CDR1 is LNHDA, CDR2 SQIVND (reference sequence). This CDR3 has 12 amino acids. The ends were cut back, 5 bases at V and 6 bases at J, with 7 bases in the middle. The CDR3 spells CASSAGYEKLFF. CDR3 nucleotide sequence: TGTGCCAGTAGTGCGGGGTATGAAAAACTGTTTTTT.

This clone is a singleton in its sample. The chain uses TRBV29-1 and TRBJ2-3; 9 nucleotides line up with TRBD2. V shed 6 bases, J shed 0 bases, and the junction held 10 bases outside the gene matches. Germline CDR1 reads SQVTM; CDR2 reads ANQGSEA. CDR3 length: 16 residues. The CDR3 nucleotides are TGCAGCGTCTGGGGAGCGGGGGGCCAGAGCACAGATACGCAGTATTTT. Translating it yields CSVWGAGGQSTDTQYF.

V usage is TRBV15 and J usage is TRBJ2-1; perhaps TRBD2 as D (5 bases). The germline V gene has CDR1 LNHNV and CDR2 YYDKDF (reference sequence). V lost 2 bases, J lost 0 bases, and 8 bases lay in between. The CDR3 has 15 amino acids. CDR3 nucleotides: TGTGCCACCAGCAGACAAGGGAGCTCCTACAATGAGCAGTTCTTC. As protein: CATSRQGSSYNEQFF.

The V and J genes are TRBV18 and TRBJ1-1; 9 bases are shared with TRBD1. The V segment lost 4 bases and the J segment 2 bases; nucleotides outside the gene matches: 14. There are 18 residues in the CDR3. Germline values: CDR1 KGHSH, CDR2 LQKENI. CDR3 bases: TGTGCCAGCTCACGATCTTTCACAGGGGGCGCAGATAACACTGAAGCTTTCTTT. Translated, it gives CASSRSFTGGADNTEAFF.

The chain combines TRBV6-5 with TRBJ1-2; D gene ambiguous. V shed 0 bases and J shed 4 bases, with 9 bases lying between them. The CDR3 totals 14 residues. The V gene's germline CDR1 is MNHEY and CDR2 SVGAGI. The CDR3 bases are TGTGCCAGCAGTTACTCGGCACAGTCCTATGGCTACACCTTC. Translated: CASSYSAQSYGYTF.

The V and J genes are TRBV6-6 and TRBJ1-1, with D uncertain. Trimming removed 3 bases at V and 2 bases at J, with 4 bases between. The germline V gene encodes CDR1 MNHNY and CDR2 SVGAGI (reference sequence). The CDR3 is made up of 12 amino acids. CDR3 sequence reads: CASSYLNTEAFF. CDR3 sequence (DNA): TGTGCCAGCAGTTATCTTAACACTGAAGCTTTCTTT.

The chain couples TRBV5-1 to TRBJ1-1; possible D gene TRBD1, 6 bases. CDR1 and CDR2 (germline): SGHRS, YFSETQ. The germline V and J ends were trimmed by 1 base and 0 bases, with 7 bases remaining between them. The CDR3 spans 14 residues. CDR3 sequence reads: CASSLSGVNTEAFF. CDR3 nucleotides: TGCGCCAGCAGCTTGTCAGGGGTGAACACTGAAGCTTTCTTT.

The CDR3 here is CASNPGQINTEAFF. The DNA for the CDR3 is TGTGCCAGCAACCCGGGACAGATAAACACTGAAGCTTTCTTT. The chain is built from TRBV6-1 and TRBJ1-1, with TRBD1 matching 7 bases. Germline CDR1 and CDR2: MNHNS and SASEGT. V was pared by 7 bases and J by 2 bases, with 7 bases of the junction left unmatched. This CDR3 is 14 amino acids long.

The chain uses TRBV7-8 and TRBJ2-7; TRBD1 agrees at 8 bases. The germline CDR1 and CDR2 sequences are SGHVS and FQNEAQ. The CDR3 spans 15 residues. The V segment lost 2 bases and the J segment 2 bases; nucleotides outside the gene matches: 5. CDR3 sequence reads: CASSLSQGAPYEQYF. CDR3 in DNA: TGTGCCAGCAGCTTATCGCAGGGGGCCCCCTACGAGCAGTACTTC.

The rearrangement joins TRBV3-1 (or the pseudogene TRBV3-2) to TRBJ1-1, with 9 nucleotides matching TRBD1. The CDR3 has 13 residues. CDR1 and CDR2 from the germline V gene are LGHDT and YNNKEL (reference sequence). V lost 4 bases to trimming and J lost 8 bases; unmatched junction nucleotides: 5. In DNA, the CDR3 is TGTGCCAGCAGCCCATTAGGGACAGGGGAAGCTTTCTTT. Its protein is CASSPLGTGEAFF.